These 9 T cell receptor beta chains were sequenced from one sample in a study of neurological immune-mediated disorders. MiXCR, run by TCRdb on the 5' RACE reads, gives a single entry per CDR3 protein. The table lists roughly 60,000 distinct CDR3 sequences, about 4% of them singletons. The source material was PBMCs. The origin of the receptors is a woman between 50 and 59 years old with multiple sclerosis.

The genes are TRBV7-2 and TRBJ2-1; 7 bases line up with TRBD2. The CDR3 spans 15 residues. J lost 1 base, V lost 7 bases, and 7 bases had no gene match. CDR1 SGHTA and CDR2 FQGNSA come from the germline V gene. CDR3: CASTGGGYSYNEQFF. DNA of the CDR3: TGTGCCAGCACTGGGGGGGGGTATTCCTACAATGAGCAGTTCTTC.

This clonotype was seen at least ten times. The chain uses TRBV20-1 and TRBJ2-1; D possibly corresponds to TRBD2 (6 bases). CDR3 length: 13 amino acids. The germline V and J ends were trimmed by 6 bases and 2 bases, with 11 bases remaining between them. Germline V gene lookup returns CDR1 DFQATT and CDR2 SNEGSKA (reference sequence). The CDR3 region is CSAQRVPYNEQFF. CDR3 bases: TGCAGTGCGCAGCGGGTCCCCTACAATGAGCAGTTCTTC.

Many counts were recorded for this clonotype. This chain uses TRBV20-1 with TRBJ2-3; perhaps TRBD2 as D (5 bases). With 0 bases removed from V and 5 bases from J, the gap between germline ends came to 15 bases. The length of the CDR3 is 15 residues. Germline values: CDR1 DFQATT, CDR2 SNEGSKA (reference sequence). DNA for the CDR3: TGCAGTGCTAGAGATCTCGGGTTTGCGGGAGATACGCAGTATTTT. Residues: CSARDLGFAGDTQYF.

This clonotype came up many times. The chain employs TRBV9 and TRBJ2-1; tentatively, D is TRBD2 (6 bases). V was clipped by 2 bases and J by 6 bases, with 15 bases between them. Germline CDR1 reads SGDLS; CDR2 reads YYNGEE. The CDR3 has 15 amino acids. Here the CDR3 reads CASSVIGGIGNEQFF. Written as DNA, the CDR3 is TGTGCCAGCAGCGTCATTGGCGGGATTGGCAATGAGCAGTTCTTC.

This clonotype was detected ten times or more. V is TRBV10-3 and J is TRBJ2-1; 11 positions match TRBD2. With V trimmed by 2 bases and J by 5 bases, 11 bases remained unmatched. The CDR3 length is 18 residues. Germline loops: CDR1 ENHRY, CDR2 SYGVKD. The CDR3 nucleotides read TGTGCCATCAGTGAGCCCCGTCCGGGACTAGCGGTTAACAATGAGCAGTTCTTC. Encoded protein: CAISEPRPGLAVNNEQFF.

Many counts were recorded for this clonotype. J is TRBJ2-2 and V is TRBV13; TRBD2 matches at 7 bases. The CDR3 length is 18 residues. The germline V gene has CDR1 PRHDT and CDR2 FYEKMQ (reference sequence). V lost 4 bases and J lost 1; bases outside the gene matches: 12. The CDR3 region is CASSSLGGGTKNTGELFF. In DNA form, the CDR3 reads TGTGCCAGCAGCTCGCTAGGCGGAGGGACTAAGAACACCGGGGAGCTGTTTTTT.

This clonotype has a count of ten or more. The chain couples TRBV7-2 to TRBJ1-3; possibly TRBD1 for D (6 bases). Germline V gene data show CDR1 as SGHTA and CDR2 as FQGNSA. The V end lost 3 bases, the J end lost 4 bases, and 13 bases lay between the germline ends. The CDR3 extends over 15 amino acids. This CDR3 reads CASSFSSGDGNTIYF. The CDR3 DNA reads TGTGCCAGCAGCTTCTCTTCAGGGGACGGAAACACCATATATTTT.

The CDR3 spells CASSYNREQFF. In DNA form, the CDR3 reads TGTGCCAGCAGTTATAACCGGGAGCAGTTCTTC. The chain has TRBV6-2 or TRBV6-3 and TRBJ2-1; D not certain. Germline CDR1 reads MNHEY; CDR2 reads SVGEGT. V was trimmed by 3 bases and J by 10 bases, leaving 7 bases between them. The CDR3 has 11 amino acids.

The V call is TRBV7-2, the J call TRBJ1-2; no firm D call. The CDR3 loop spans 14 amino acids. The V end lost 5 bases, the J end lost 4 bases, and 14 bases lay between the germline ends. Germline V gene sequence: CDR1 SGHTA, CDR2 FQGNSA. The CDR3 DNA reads TGTGCCAGCAGCGAAAACACCAAAAGCTATGGCTACACCTTC. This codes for CASSENTKSYGYTF.